This T cell receptor beta chain appears in the sequencing data of a study of breast tumors, draining lymph nodes, adjacent tissues (dated by TCRdb to between 2015 and 2016). The study in broad terms: TCR beta repertoires were compared across tumor, adjacent nontumor tissue and axillary lymph nodes obtained from breast cancer patients. In human breast cancer, the study set out to assess how tumor, surrounding tissue and draining lymph node repertoires relate to one another and whether T cells might be exchanged between them. The paper as a whole reports these results and caveats: The data were judged consistent with most tumor T cells deriving from the lymph node and then expanding within tumor tissue. Tumor and nontumor tissue repertoires were significantly more similar in luminal-like than in basal-like breast cancer. Rather than being directly demonstrated, the conclusion that tumor T cells originate in lymph nodes was presented as consistent with a hypothesis. Tumors showed preferential V and J gene usage, and their T-cell repertoire diversity fell below that of lymph nodes yet above that of nontumor tissue.

A note on this clonotype: Its cognate antigen has yet to be identified. No base-level quality is on record; no much larger clone is a single base apart.

Sequenced using an Illumina HiSeq 2000. TCR beta chain libraries were generated through multiplex PCR amplification. High-throughput sequencing was used to analyze the amplified TCR beta chain products. In-frame beta chains were kept once TCRdb had trimmed the public reads at Q25 with fastp and called clones with MiXCR. Merged by CDR3 protein, the rows form single entries marked with the most common genes and DNA. The sample records about 24,000 distinct CDR3 sequences, approximately 75% of which are singletons. 20% to 30% of the sample is in the top ten clones. The adjacent samples were made up of nontumor breast tissue that surrounded the tumor. The CDR3 goes from the cysteine to the phenylalanine over 15 residues. The sequence is cut down to CDR3 DNA, 45 bases in frame from base 1. CDR1 is given as MGHDK and CDR2 as SYGVNS, both from the germline V gene. V was cut back by 7 bases and J by 7 bases, leaving a gap of 20 bases between them.

The specimen was tumor-adjacent breast tissue. Recombination connected TRBV25-1 to TRBJ2-1, with a tentative D gene TRBD2 over 6 matching bases. This sequence originates from a female donor with breast cancer. Some clones in this sample may be carry-over from other donors' samples. The DNA sequence follows: TGTGCCAGCACTAGTTCGGGGGAGAGGTTGAATGAGCAGTTCTTC. This is translated as CASTSSGERLNEQFF. Reference TRBV25-1 and TRBJ2-1 genes cover what lies past the CDR3, so the full variable domain is EADIYQTPRYLVIGTGKKITLECSQTMGHDKMYWYQQDPGMELHLIHYSYGVNSTEKGDLSSESTVSRIRTEHFPLTLESARPSHTSQYLCASTSSGERLNEQFFGPGTRLTVL.